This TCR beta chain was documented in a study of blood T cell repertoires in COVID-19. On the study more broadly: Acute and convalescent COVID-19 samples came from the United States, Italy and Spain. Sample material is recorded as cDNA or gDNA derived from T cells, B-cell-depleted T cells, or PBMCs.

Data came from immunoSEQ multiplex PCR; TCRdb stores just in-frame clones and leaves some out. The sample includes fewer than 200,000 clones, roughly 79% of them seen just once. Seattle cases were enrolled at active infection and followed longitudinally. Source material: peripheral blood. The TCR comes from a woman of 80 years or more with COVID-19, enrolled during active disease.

The CDR3 reads CASSLERRGFGSGANVLTF. CDR3 sequence (DNA): TGTGCCAGCAGCTTAGAGAGGCGGGGGTTTGGCTCTGGGGCCAACGTCCTGACTTTC. The rearrangement joins TRBV7-8 to TRBJ2-6, with 7 bases fitting TRBD2. From germline, CDR1 is SGHVS and CDR2 FQNEAQ. The CDR3 is 19 amino acids. V lost 1 base and J lost 0; bases outside the gene matches: 9.